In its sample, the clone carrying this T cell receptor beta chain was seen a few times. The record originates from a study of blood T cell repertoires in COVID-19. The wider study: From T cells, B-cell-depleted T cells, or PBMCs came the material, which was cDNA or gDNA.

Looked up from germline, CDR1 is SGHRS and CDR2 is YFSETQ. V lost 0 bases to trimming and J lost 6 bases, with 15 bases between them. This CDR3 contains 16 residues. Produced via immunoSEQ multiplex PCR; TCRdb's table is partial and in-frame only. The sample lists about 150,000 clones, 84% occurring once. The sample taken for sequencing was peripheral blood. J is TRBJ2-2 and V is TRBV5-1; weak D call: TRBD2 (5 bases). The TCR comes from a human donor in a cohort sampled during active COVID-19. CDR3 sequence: CASSLDGFRGSGELFF. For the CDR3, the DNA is TGCGCCAGCAGCTTGGATGGGTTTCGGGGATCCGGGGAGCTGTTTTTT.